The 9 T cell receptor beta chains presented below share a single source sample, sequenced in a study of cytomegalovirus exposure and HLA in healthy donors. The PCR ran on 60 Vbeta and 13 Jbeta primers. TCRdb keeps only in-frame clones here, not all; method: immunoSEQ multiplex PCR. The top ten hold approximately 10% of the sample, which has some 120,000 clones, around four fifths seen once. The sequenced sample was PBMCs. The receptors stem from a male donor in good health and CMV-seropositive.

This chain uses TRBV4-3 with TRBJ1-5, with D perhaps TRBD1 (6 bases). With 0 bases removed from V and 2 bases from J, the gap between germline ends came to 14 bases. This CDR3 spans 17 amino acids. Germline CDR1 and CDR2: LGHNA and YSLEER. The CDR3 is CASSQELYRAGNQPQHF. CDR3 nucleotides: TGCGCCAGCAGCCAAGAATTATACAGGGCGGGCAATCAGCCCCAGCATTTT.

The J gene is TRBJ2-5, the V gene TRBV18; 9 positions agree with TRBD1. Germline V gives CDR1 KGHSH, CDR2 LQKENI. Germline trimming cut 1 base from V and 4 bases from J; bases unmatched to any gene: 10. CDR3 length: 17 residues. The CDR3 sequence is CASSPLQTGGGPETQYF. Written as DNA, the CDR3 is TGTGCCAGCTCACCACTACAGACAGGGGGGGGACCAGAGACCCAGTACTTC.

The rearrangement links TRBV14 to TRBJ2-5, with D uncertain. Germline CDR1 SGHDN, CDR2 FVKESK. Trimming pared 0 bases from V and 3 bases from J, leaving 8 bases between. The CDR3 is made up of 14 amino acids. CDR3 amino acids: CASSQDRYEETQYF. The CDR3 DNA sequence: TGTGCCAGCAGCCAAGATCGGTACGAAGAGACCCAGTACTTC.

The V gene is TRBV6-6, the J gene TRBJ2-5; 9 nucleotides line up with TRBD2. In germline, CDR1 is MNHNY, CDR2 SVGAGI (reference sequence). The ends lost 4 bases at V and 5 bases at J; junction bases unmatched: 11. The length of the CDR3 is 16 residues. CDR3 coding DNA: TGTGCCAGCAGTTCCACCATCGGGCGGGGGGGGGAGACCCAGTACTTC. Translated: CASSSTIGRGGETQYF.

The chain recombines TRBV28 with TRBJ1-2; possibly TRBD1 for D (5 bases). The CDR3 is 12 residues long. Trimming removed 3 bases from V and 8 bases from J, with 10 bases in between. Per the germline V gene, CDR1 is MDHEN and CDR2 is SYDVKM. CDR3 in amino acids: CASSLEQGGYTF. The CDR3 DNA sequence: TGTGCCAGCAGTTTGGAGCAGGGCGGCTACACCTTC.

CDR3 residues: CASPRGDQPQHF. The DNA for the CDR3 is TGTGCCAGCCCCAGGGGGGATCAGCCCCAGCATTTT. V is TRBV28 and J is TRBJ1-5; 7 bases are a match to TRBD1. Germline assignment: CDR1 MDHEN and CDR2 SYDVKM. V shed 8 bases, J shed 5 bases, and the junction held 3 bases outside the gene matches. The CDR3 runs 12 residues.

CDR3 bases: TGTGCCAGCGCTTTCCGGGGGGGGAGCTATGGCTACACCTTC. Translated: CASAFRGGSYGYTF. V gene TRBV28 combines with J gene TRBJ1-2, with a weak D call TRBD1 (5 bases). V was trimmed by 8 bases and J by 4 bases, leaving 17 bases between them. Germline CDR1 reads MDHEN; CDR2 reads SYDVKM. This CDR3 is built from 14 residues.

CDR3 nucleotides: TGTGCCAGCAGTTTCTATAGCAATCAGCCCCAGCATTTT. This sequence encodes CASSFYSNQPQHF. The rearrangement joins TRBV28 to TRBJ1-5; D uncertain. The germline gives CDR1 MDHEN, CDR2 SYDVKM. The CDR3 is 13 amino acids. V gave up 3 bases and J gave up 0 bases, with 3 bases separating them.

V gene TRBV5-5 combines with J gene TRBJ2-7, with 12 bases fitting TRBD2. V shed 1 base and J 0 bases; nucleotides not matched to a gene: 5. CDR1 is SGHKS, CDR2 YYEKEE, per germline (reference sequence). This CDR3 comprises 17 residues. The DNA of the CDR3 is TGTGCCAGCAGCTTGAGACTAGCGGGAGAATACTCCTACGAGCAGTACTTC. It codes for CASSLRLAGEYSYEQYF.